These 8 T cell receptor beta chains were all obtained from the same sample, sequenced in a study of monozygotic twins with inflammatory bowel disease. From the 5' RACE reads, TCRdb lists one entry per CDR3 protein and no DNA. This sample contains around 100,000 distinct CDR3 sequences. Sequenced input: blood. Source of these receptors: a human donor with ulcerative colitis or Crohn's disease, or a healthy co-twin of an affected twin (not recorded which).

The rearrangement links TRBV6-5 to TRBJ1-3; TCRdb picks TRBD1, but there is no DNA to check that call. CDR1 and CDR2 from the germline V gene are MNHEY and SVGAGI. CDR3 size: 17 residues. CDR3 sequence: CASSYSRGQGARNTIYF.

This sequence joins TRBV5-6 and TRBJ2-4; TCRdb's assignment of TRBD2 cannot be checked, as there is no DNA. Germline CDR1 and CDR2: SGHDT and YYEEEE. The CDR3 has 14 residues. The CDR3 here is CASSLPGLENMQYF.

CDR3 sequence: CSASKTGAHEQYF. The chain uses TRBV20-1 and TRBJ2-7. The germline gives CDR1 DFQATT, CDR2 SNEGSKA (reference sequence). The length of the CDR3 is 13 residues.

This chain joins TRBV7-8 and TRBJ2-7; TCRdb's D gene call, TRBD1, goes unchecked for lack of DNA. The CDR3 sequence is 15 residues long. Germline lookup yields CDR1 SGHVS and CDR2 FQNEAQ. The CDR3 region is CASSQPGGGFHEQYF.

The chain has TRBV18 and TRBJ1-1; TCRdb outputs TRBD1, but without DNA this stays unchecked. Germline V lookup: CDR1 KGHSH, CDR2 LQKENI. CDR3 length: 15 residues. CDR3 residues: CASSPGGRLGTEAFF.

This CDR3 reads CASSQDWGSEAFF. The rearrangement joins TRBV4-1 to TRBJ1-1. Germline V gene lookup returns CDR1 MGHRA and CDR2 YSYEKL. The CDR3 contains 13 residues.

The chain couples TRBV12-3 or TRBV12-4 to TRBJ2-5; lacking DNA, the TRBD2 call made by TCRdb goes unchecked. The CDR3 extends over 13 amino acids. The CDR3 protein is CASSSTGLAGGNF.

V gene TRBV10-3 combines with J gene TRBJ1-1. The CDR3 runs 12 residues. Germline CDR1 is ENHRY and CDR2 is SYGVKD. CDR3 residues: CATGGGNTEAFF.